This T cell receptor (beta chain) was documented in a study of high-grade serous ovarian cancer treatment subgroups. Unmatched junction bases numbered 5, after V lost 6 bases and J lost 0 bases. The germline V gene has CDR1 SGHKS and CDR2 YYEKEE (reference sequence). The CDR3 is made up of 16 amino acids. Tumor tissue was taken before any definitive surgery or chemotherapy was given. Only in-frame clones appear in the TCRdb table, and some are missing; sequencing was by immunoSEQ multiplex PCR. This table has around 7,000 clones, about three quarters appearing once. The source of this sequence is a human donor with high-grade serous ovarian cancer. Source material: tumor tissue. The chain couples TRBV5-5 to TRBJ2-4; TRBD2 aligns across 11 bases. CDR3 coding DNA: TGTGCCAGCAATACCGGGACTAGCGGAGCCAAAAACATTCAGTACTTC. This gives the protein CASNTGTSGAKNIQYF.